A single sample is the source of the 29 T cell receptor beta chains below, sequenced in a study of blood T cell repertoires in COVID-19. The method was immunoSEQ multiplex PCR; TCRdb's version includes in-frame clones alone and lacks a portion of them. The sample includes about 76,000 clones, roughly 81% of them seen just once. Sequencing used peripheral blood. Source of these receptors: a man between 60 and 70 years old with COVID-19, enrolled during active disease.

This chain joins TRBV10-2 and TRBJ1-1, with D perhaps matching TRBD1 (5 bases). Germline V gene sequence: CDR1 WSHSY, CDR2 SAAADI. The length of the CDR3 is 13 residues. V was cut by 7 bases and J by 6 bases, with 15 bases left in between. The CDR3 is CASMALTGPEAFF. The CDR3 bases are TGCGCCAGCATGGCCTTAACAGGTCCTGAAGCTTTCTTT.

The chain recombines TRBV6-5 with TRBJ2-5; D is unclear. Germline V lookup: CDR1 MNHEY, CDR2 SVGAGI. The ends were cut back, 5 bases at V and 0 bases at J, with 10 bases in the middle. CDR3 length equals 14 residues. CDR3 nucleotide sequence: TGTGCCAGCAGTATCTCCAGTAACCAAGAGACCCAGTACTTC. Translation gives CASSISSNQETQYF.

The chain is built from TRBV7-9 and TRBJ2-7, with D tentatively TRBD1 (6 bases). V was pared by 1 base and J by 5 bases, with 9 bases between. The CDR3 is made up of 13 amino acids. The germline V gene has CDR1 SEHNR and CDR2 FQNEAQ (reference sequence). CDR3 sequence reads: CASSLEAGDEQYF. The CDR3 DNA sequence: TGTGCCAGCAGCTTAGAGGCAGGGGACGAGCAGTACTTC.

CDR3 in amino acids: CASSAGTSGLNEQFF. The CDR3 nucleotides are TGTGCCAGCAGCGCCGGGACTAGCGGGCTTAATGAGCAGTTCTTC. This rearrangement joins TRBV11-2 to TRBJ2-1; TRBD2 aligns across 12 bases. Germline V lookup: CDR1 SGHAT, CDR2 FQNNGV. The CDR3 length is 15 residues. The trim removed 5 bases at V and 7 bases at J, leaving 6 bases unmatched.

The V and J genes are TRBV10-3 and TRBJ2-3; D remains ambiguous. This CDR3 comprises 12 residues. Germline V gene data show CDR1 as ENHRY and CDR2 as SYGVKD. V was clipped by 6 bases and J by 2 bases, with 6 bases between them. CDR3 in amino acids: CAIRASTDTQYF. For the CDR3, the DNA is TGTGCCATCAGGGCCTCCACAGATACGCAGTATTTT.

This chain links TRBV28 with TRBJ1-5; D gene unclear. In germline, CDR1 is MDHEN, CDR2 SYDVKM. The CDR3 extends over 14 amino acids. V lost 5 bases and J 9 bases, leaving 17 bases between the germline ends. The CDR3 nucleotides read TGTGCCAGCAGTCCCCAAGGAGTTGAGGGGCCCCAGCATTTT. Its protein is CASSPQGVEGPQHF.

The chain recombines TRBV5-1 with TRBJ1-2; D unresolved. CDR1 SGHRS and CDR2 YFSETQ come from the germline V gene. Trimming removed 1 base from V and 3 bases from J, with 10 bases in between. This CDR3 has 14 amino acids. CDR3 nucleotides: TGCGCCAGCAGCTTGCGCGCCTTGGACTATGGCTACACCTTC. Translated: CASSLRALDYGYTF.

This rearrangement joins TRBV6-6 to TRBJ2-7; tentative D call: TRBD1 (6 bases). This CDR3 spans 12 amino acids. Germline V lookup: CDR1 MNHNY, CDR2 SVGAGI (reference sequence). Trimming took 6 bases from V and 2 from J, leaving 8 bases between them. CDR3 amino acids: CASSPGAYEQYF. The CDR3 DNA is TGTGCCAGCAGCCCAGGGGCCTACGAGCAGTACTTC.

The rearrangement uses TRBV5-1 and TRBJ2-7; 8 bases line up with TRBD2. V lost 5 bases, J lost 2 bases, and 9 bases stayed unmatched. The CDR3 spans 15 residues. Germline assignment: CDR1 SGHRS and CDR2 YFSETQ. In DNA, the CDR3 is TGCGCCAGCAGGAATAGCGGGGCGTTCCCCTACGAGCAGTACTTC. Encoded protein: CASRNSGAFPYEQYF.

The CDR3 region has the DNA TGTGCCAGCAGCCTGCAAGGCGGGCGCGACAATGAGCAGTTCTTC. Its protein product is CASSLQGGRDNEQFF. The chain links TRBV6-6 to TRBJ2-1, with D maybe TRBD2 (5 bases). The germline V gene has CDR1 MNHNY and CDR2 SVGAGI (reference sequence). The V end was cut by 6 bases, the J end by 5 bases, with 17 bases between. The CDR3 is 15 residues long.

DNA of the CDR3: TGCGCCAGCAGAGAGTATGGAGACAGGGAGGAGACCCAGTACTTC. Its protein is CASREYGDREETQYF. The genes are TRBV4-1 and TRBJ2-5; 7 positions match TRBD1. V lost 6 bases and J lost 5; bases outside the gene matches: 12. The CDR3 extends over 15 amino acids. Germline CDR1 reads MGHRA; CDR2 reads YSYEKL.

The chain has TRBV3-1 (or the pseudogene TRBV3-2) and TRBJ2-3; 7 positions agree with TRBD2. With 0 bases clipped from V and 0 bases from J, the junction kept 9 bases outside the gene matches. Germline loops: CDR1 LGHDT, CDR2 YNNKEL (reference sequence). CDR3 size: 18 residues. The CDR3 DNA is TGTGCCAGCAGCCAAGAGAGGTACGGGAGGACTAGCACAGATACGCAGTATTTT. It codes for CASSQERYGRTSTDTQYF.

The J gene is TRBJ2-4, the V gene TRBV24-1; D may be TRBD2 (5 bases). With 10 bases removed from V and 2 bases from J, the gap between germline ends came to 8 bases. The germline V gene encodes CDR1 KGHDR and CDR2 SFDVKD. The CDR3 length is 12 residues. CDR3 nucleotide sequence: TGTGCCACACGGGATTCCAAAAACATTCAGTACTTC. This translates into CATRDSKNIQYF.

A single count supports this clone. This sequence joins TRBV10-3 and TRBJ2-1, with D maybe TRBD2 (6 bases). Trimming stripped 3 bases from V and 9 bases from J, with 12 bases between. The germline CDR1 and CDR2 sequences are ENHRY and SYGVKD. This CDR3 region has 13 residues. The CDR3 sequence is CAISEGREGEQFF. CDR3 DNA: TGTGCCATCAGTGAAGGGCGGGAAGGTGAGCAGTTCTTC.

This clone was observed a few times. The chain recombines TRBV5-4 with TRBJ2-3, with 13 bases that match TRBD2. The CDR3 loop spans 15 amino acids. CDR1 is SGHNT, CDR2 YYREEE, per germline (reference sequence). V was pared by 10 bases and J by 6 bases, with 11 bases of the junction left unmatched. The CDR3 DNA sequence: TGTGCCTCAACCGGGGGACTAGCGGGAACGGATACGCAGTATTTT. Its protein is CASTGGLAGTDTQYF.

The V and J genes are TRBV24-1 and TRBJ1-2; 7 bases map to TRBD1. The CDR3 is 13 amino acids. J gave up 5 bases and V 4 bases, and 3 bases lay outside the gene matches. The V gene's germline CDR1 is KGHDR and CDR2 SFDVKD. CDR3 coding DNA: TGTGCCACCAGTGAAGGGACAGATTATGGCTACACCTTC. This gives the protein CATSEGTDYGYTF.

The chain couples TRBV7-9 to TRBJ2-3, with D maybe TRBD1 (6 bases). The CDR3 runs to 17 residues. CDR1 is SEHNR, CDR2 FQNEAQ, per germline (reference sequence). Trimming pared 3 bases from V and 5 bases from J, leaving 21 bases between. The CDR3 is CASSFQTGSVLGDTQYF. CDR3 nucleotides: TGTGCCAGCAGCTTCCAGACAGGAAGCGTATTAGGAGATACGCAGTATTTT.

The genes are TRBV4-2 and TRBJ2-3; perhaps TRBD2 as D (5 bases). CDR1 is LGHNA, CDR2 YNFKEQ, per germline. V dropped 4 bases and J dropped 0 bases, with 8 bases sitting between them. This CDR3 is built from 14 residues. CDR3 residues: CASSRGESTDTQYF. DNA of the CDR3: TGTGCCAGCAGCCGGGGAGAGAGCACAGATACGCAGTATTTT.

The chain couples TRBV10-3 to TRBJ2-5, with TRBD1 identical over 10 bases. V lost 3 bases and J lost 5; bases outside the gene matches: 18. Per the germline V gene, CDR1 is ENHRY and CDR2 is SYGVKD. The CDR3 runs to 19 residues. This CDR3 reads CAISEFSVGTGDPRETQYF. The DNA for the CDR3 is TGTGCCATCAGTGAATTTTCCGTAGGGACAGGGGACCCTCGGGAGACCCAGTACTTC.

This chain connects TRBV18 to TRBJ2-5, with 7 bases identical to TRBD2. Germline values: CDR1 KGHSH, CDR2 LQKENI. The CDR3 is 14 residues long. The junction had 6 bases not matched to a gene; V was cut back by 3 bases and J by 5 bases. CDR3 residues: CASSPGLEGETQYF. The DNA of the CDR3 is TGTGCCAGCTCACCCGGACTAGAAGGGGAGACCCAGTACTTC.

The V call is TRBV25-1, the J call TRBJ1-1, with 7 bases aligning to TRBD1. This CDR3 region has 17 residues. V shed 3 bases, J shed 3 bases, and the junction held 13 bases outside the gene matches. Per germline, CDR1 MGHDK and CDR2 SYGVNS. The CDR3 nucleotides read TGTGCCAGCAGTGACCCACATTCTCACAGGGGAGACACTGAAGCTTTCTTT. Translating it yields CASSDPHSHRGDTEAFF.

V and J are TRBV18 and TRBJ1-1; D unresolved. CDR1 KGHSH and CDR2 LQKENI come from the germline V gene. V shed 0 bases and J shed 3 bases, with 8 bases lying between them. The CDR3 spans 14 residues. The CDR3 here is CASSPPSGHTEAFF. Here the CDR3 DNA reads TGTGCCAGCTCACCACCTTCGGGTCACACTGAAGCTTTCTTT.

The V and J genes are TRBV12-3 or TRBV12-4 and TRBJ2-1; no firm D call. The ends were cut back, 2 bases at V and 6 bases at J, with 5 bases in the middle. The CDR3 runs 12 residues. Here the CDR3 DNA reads TGTGCCAGCAGTTTAACAGTCAATGAGCAGTTCTTC. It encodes CASSLTVNEQFF.

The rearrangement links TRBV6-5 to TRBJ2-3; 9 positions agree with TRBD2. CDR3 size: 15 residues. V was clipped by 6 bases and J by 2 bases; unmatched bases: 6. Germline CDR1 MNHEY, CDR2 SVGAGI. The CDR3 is CASSATSGHTDTQYF. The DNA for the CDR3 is TGTGCCAGCAGCGCGACTAGCGGACACACAGATACGCAGTATTTT.

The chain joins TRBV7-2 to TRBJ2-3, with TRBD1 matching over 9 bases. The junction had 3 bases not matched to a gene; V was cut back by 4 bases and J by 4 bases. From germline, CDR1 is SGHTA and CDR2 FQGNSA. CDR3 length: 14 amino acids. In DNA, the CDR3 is TGTGCCAGCAGCTCGGACAGGGGTGCAGATACGCAGTATTTT. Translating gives CASSSDRGADTQYF.

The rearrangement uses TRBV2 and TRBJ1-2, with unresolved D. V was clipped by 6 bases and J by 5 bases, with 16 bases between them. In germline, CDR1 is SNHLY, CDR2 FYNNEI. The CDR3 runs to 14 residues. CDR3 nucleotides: TGTGCCAGCAGGCTCCGGGAACTCGGGTATGGCTACACCTTC. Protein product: CASRLRELGYGYTF.

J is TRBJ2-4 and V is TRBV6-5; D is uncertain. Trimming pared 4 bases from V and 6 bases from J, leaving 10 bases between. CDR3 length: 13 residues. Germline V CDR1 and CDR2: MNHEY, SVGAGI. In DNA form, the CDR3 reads TGTGCCAGCAGTTTGGCAGGCGTAAACATTCAGTACTTC. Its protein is CASSLAGVNIQYF.

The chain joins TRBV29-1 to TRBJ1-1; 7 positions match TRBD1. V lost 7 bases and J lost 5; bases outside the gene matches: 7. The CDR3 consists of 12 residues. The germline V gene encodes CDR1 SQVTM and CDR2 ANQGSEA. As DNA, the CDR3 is TGCAGCGCCACTACAGGGGCAACTGAAGCTTTCTTT. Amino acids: CSATTGATEAFF.

In DNA form, the CDR3 reads TGTGCCAGCAGTTTATCGGGGCCCCGGGGGTTAGGCTACACCTTC. It translates to CASSLSGPRGLGYTF. This chain uses TRBV27 with TRBJ1-2, with D maybe TRBD1 (5 bases). Trimming removed 0 bases at V and 8 bases at J, with 16 bases between. CDR1 MNHEY and CDR2 SMNVEV come from the germline V gene (reference sequence). The CDR3 covers 15 residues.